The 27 T cell receptor beta chains below all came from one sample that was sequenced in a study of T cell responses to AZD1222 COVID-19 vaccine. The repertoire was sequenced with immunoSEQ multiplex PCR; TCRdb's copy has only in-frame clones and lacks some. The sample has tens of thousands of clones; about 86% are singletons. This specimen consisted of peripheral blood, obtained 28 days after the second AZD1222 dose. Every receptor here comes from an adult who received the AZD1222 COVID-19 vaccine.

This chain uses TRBV6-9 with TRBJ1-2; D gene uncertain. CDR1 and CDR2 from the germline V gene are MNHGY and SVAAGI. The CDR3 covers 12 residues. The V end lost 3 bases, the J end lost 8 bases, and 10 bases lay between the germline ends. The CDR3 protein is CASSYMDLGYTF. The CDR3 DNA reads as TGTGCCAGCAGTTACATGGACCTAGGCTACACCTTC.

In this sample, this clone turned up once. The rearrangement links TRBV6-2 or TRBV6-3 to TRBJ2-1, with a tentative D call TRBD1 (5 bases). Germline CDR1 MNHEY, CDR2 SVGEGT. V was trimmed by 6 bases and J by 7 bases, leaving 10 bases between them. The CDR3 has 12 amino acids. In DNA form, the CDR3 reads TGTGCCAGCAGCGAGCAGGGAAATGAGCAGTTCTTC. Residues: CASSEQGNEQFF.

This rearrangement joins TRBV3-1 (or the pseudogene TRBV3-2) to TRBJ1-3; D remains ambiguous. V lost 5 bases and J lost 4, with 9 bases in between. CDR3 size: 13 residues. The germline CDR1 and CDR2 sequences are LGHDT and YNNKEL (reference sequence). CDR3 sequence: CASSWTLGNTIYF. As DNA, the CDR3 is TGTGCCAGCAGCTGGACGCTCGGAAACACCATATATTTT.

The chain employs TRBV19 and TRBJ1-5; 7 bases are shared with TRBD1. Germline V gene lookup returns CDR1 LNHDA and CDR2 SQIVND (reference sequence). The CDR3 runs 15 residues. V was pared by 3 bases and J by 3 bases, with 5 bases of the junction left unmatched. CDR3 protein: CASSIEGGINQPQHF. DNA of the CDR3: TGTGCCAGTAGTATCGAAGGGGGCATCAATCAGCCCCAGCATTTT.

This clone was seen only a few times. The rearrangement links TRBV4-3 to TRBJ1-1; D possibly corresponds to TRBD1 (5 bases). V was pared by 0 bases and J by 5 bases, with 13 bases between. The CDR3 contains 15 residues. The germline V gene has CDR1 LGHNA and CDR2 YSLEER. CDR3: CASSQDNRAGTEAFF. The CDR3, as DNA: TGCGCCAGCAGCCAAGATAATAGGGCAGGGACTGAAGCTTTCTTT.

This chain uses TRBV25-1 with TRBJ1-4; 7 bases align to TRBD1. Unmatched junction bases numbered 7, after V lost 5 bases and J lost 4 bases. Germline CDR1 MGHDK, CDR2 SYGVNS. The CDR3 is 15 amino acids. The CDR3 loop is CASSSWTGRNEKLFF. CDR3 sequence (DNA): TGTGCCAGCAGTTCTTGGACAGGACGTAATGAAAAACTGTTTTTT.

The rearrangement uses TRBV7-2 and TRBJ2-7; perhaps TRBD1 as D (8 bases). The germline V gene encodes CDR1 SGHTA and CDR2 FQGNSA. The CDR3 has 15 amino acids. The V end was cut by 5 bases, the J end by 2 bases, with 16 bases between. CDR3 sequence reads: CASSGGEGQAYEQYF. CDR3 in DNA: TGTGCCAGCAGCGGGGGGGAGGGACAGGCCTACGAGCAGTACTTC. Full variable domain (missing parts from reference TRBV7-2 and TRBJ2-7): GAGVSQSPSNKVTEKGKDVELRCDPISGHTALYWYRQSLGQGLEFLIYFQGNSAPDKSGLPSDRFSAERTGGSVSTLTIQRTQQEDSAVYLCASSGGEGQAYEQYFGPGTRLTVT.

The V and J genes are TRBV19 and TRBJ1-5, with TRBD1 matching over 9 bases. The CDR3 loop spans 15 amino acids. Looked up from germline, CDR1 is LNHDA and CDR2 is SQIVND (reference sequence). V lost 8 bases, J lost 5 bases, and 10 bases stayed unmatched. For the CDR3, the DNA is TGTGCCAGTGCACCCGGGACAGGGCAATATCAGCCCCAGCATTTT. This encodes CASAPGTGQYQPQHF. The whole variable domain, filled in from reference TRBV19 and TRBJ1-5, reads DGGITQSPKYLFRKEGQNVTLSCEQNLNHDAMYWYRQDPGQGLRLIYYSQIVNDFQKGDIAEGYSVSREKKESFPLTVTSAQKNPTAFYLCASAPGTGQYQPQHFGDGTRLSIL.

This chain links TRBV20-1 with TRBJ2-2; D possibly matches TRBD1 or TRBD2 (7 bases each). The CDR3 extends over 12 amino acids. Trimming left V 3 bases short and J 11 bases short, with 13 bases between. CDR1 is DFQATT and CDR2 is SNEGSKA in the germline V gene (reference sequence). CDR3 DNA: TGCAGTGCTAGTCAGGGGGGGCGTGAGCTGTTTTTT. It yields the protein CSASQGGRELFF.

The chain recombines TRBV28 with TRBJ2-4; D assignment may be TRBD1 or TRBD2 (5 bases each). The germline V gene has CDR1 MDHEN and CDR2 SYDVKM. V was shortened by 1 base and J by 9 bases, with 19 bases between the two germline ends. This CDR3 has 16 residues. Here the CDR3 reads CASSLSGPPKRGIQYF. The CDR3 DNA is TGTGCCAGCAGTTTATCGGGACCCCCCAAAAGGGGCATTCAGTACTTC.

This clone was seen just once. V gene TRBV2 combines with J gene TRBJ1-6, with D uncertain. This CDR3 region has 14 residues. Germline V gene data show CDR1 as SNHLY and CDR2 as FYNNEI. Trimming removed 6 bases at V and 0 bases at J, with 6 bases between. CDR3 in amino acids: CASRQSSYNSPLHF. CDR3 nucleotides: TGTGCCAGCAGACAGAGCTCCTATAATTCACCCCTCCACTTT.

The CDR3 region is CASSPGSTGELFF. As DNA, the CDR3 is TGCGCCAGCAGCCCGGGCTCCACCGGGGAGCTGTTTTTT. The chain has TRBV5-1 and TRBJ2-2; D is unclear. V was cut by 4 bases and J by 4 bases, with 8 bases left in between. The germline V gene has CDR1 SGHRS and CDR2 YFSETQ. The CDR3 runs 13 residues.

The genes are TRBV2 and TRBJ1-5, with TRBD1 identical over 7 bases. The V segment lost 6 bases and the J segment 2 bases; nucleotides outside the gene matches: 4. CDR1 and CDR2 from the germline V gene are SNHLY and FYNNEI. The CDR3 loop spans 14 amino acids. The CDR3 bases are TGTGCCAGCAGCCGACAGGGTGGCAATCAGCCCCAGCATTTT. Its protein is CASSRQGGNQPQHF.

The chain combines TRBV7-2 with TRBJ2-7; 8 bases agree with TRBD2. CDR1 is SGHTA, CDR2 FQGNSA, per germline. The CDR3 length is 16 residues. The V and J ends lost 0 bases and 0 bases, in that order; junction bases with no gene match: 4. The CDR3 nucleotides are TGTGCCAGCAGCTTAGCGGGCGGGGGGACCTCCTACGAGCAGTACTTC. Protein product: CASSLAGGGTSYEQYF.

The CDR3 loop reads CASSLGPGPGNTIYF. DNA for the CDR3: TGTGCCAGCAGCTTGGGCCCAGGGCCTGGAAACACCATATATTTT. The rearrangement links TRBV11-2 to TRBJ1-3; D is possibly TRBD1 (5 bases). From germline, CDR1 is SGHAT and CDR2 FQNNGV. The CDR3 spans 15 residues. Trimming removed 3 bases at V and 2 bases at J, with 11 bases between.

The V and J genes are TRBV4-1 and TRBJ1-2; D might be TRBD1 (5 bases). Trimming removed 0 bases at V and 2 bases at J, with 16 bases between. The CDR3 contains 17 residues. Germline assignment: CDR1 MGHRA and CDR2 YSYEKL. This CDR3 reads CASSQERVGDLNYGYTF. In DNA, the CDR3 is TGCGCCAGCAGCCAAGAAAGGGTCGGGGACCTCAACTATGGCTACACCTTC.

This chain links TRBV11-2 with TRBJ2-7; possibly TRBD2 for D (7 bases). CDR1 is SGHAT and CDR2 is FQNNGV in the germline V gene. The CDR3 consists of 17 residues. V shed 4 bases and J shed 0 bases, with 19 bases lying between them. The CDR3 DNA follows: TGTGCCAGCAGCTCAAACGGGGGCGGGGACTACTCCTACGAGCAGTACTTC. This sequence encodes CASSSNGGGDYSYEQYF.

In this sample, this clone turned up once. This sequence joins TRBV5-5 and TRBJ1-1; 9 bases line up with TRBD1. After removal of 0 bases from V and 2 bases from J, the junction contained 8 bases not matched to a gene. CDR1 and CDR2 (germline): SGHKS, YYEKEE (reference sequence). The length of the CDR3 is 17 residues. This CDR3 reads CASSLVRGQGANTEAFF. The CDR3, as DNA: TGTGCCAGCAGCTTGGTCCGGGGACAGGGCGCAAACACTGAAGCTTTCTTT.

V is TRBV5-1 and J is TRBJ2-2; 10 bases fit TRBD2. Germline V lookup: CDR1 SGHRS, CDR2 YFSETQ. J lost 6 bases, V lost 0 bases, and 5 bases had no gene match. CDR3 size: 16 residues. The CDR3, as DNA: TGCGCCAGCAGCTTGGGGCTAGCGGGAGTGGCCGGGGAGCTGTTTTTT. This translates into CASSLGLAGVAGELFF.

The gene calls are TRBV6-5 and TRBJ1-2; D ambiguous. Trimming shortened V by 2 bases and J by 4 bases, and 8 bases separated the two germline ends. The CDR3 extends over 13 amino acids. From germline, CDR1 is MNHEY and CDR2 SVGAGI. CDR3 sequence: CASSYASFYGYTF. CDR3 nucleotides: TGTGCCAGCAGTTACGCATCTTTCTATGGCTACACCTTC.

This rearrangement joins TRBV7-9 to TRBJ2-7; maybe TRBD1 (6 bases). Germline values: CDR1 SEHNR, CDR2 FQNEAQ (reference sequence). The CDR3 is 14 amino acids. The V and J ends lost 3 bases and 2 bases respectively, with 11 bases between them. The CDR3, as DNA: TGTGCCAGCAGCTTGTTGGGACAAGCCTACGAGCAGTACTTC. Protein product: CASSLLGQAYEQYF.

V usage is TRBV2 and J usage is TRBJ1-1; D not resolved. V was trimmed by 7 bases and J by 1 base, leaving 4 bases between them. Germline CDR1 SNHLY, CDR2 FYNNEI. This CDR3 is built from 11 residues. CDR3 loop: CASNGNTEAFF. CDR3 in DNA: TGTGCCAGCAATGGGAACACTGAAGCTTTCTTT.

The count of this clone is one. This sequence joins TRBV28 and TRBJ2-5, with a weak D call TRBD1 (6 bases). Looked up from germline, CDR1 is MDHEN and CDR2 is SYDVKM. The length of the CDR3 is 17 residues. V lost 5 bases, J lost 2 bases, and 21 bases lay in between. The CDR3 nucleotides are TGTGCCAGCAGTCGTACCGTGCCGGACAGAAAACAAGAGACCCAGTACTTC. Translation: CASSRTVPDRKQETQYF.

The V call is TRBV5-1, the J call TRBJ2-2; TRBD2 aligns across 8 bases. CDR1 and CDR2 (germline): SGHRS, YFSETQ. The J segment lost 5 bases and the V segment lost 7 bases, leaving 13 bases of the junction unmatched. The CDR3 spans 16 residues. The CDR3 sequence is CASGDSAGVGTGELFF. Written as DNA, the CDR3 is TGCGCCAGCGGAGACTCAGCGGGAGTAGGGACCGGGGAGCTGTTTTTT.

The chain has TRBV6-5 and TRBJ1-6; D not certain. There are 14 residues in the CDR3. Germline CDR1 is MNHEY and CDR2 is SVGAGI. V lost 6 bases to trimming and J lost 0 bases, with 6 bases between them. The CDR3 region has the DNA TGTGCCAGCAGGGTGAGCTCCTATAATTCACCCCTCCACTTT. Protein product: CASRVSSYNSPLHF.

The rearrangement uses TRBV3-1 (or the pseudogene TRBV3-2) and TRBJ2-5, with D unclear. In germline, CDR1 is LGHDT, CDR2 YNNKEL (reference sequence). The V end was cut by 2 bases, the J end by 3 bases, with 4 bases between. CDR3 length: 12 amino acids. The CDR3 is CASSQYEETQYF. CDR3 in DNA: TGTGCCAGCAGCCAATATGAAGAGACCCAGTACTTC.

Only a few counts were recorded for this clone. The genes are TRBV5-6 and TRBJ2-6; D is perhaps TRBD1 (6 bases). Per the germline V gene, CDR1 is SGHDT and CDR2 is YYEEEE. V was trimmed by 4 bases and J by 3 bases, leaving 14 bases between them. The CDR3 contains 16 residues. CDR3 coding DNA: TGTGCCAGCAGCACTACAGGGCTTAGTGGGGCCAACGTCCTGACTTTC. Translation gives CASSTTGLSGANVLTF.